Below are 4 T cell receptor beta chains sequenced from a single sample in a study of blood T cells in healthy people across ages. A second about 7 to 11 cycle PCR used barcoded and J-beta primers. One entry per CDR3 protein, called by TCRdb with MiXCR from the 5' RACE reads. The table records about 640,000 distinct CDR3 sequences, roughly three fifths of them present only once. What was sequenced was blood. The receptors originated from a man in his sixties in good health.

This clonotype was picked up a small number of times. J is TRBJ2-4 and V is TRBV20-1, with D tentatively TRBD1 or TRBD2 (6 bases each). The germline CDR1 and CDR2 sequences are DFQATT and SNEGSKA (reference sequence). Trimming removed 0 bases at V and 8 bases at J, with 11 bases between. The CDR3 has 13 residues. The CDR3 spells CSARDGGQDIQYF. In nucleotides, the CDR3 is TGCAGTGCTAGAGATGGGGGGCAAGACATTCAGTACTTC.

The gene calls are TRBV11-2 and TRBJ1-1, with D tentatively TRBD1 (5 bases). The V end lost 3 bases, the J end lost 3 bases, and 14 bases lay between the germline ends. Germline V CDR1 and CDR2: SGHAT, FQNNGV. This CDR3 comprises 15 residues. CDR3 DNA sequence: TGTGCCAGCAGCTTGGAGGGGAAGGCGGACACTGAAGCTTTCTTT. Translation gives CASSLEGKADTEAFF.

The chain recombines TRBV4-2 with TRBJ1-5; TRBD1 agrees at 8 bases. The CDR3 has 17 amino acids. CDR1 and CDR2 from the germline V gene are LGHNA and YNFKEQ. V shed 4 bases, J shed 1 base, and the junction held 9 bases outside the gene matches. The CDR3 coding sequence is TGTGCCAGCAGCCTCCTATCCGGGACAGGAAGCAATCAGCCCCAGCATTTT. Residues: CASSLLSGTGSNQPQHF.

The sample holds a few counts of this clonotype. The chain recombines TRBV12-3 or TRBV12-4 with TRBJ2-3; 7 nucleotides line up with TRBD2. The ends lost 6 bases at V and 5 bases at J; junction bases unmatched: 14. The CDR3 is 16 amino acids. DNA of the CDR3: TGTGCCAGCAGCTACAGGACTAGTCGGTTCGGAGATACGCAGTATTTT. Its protein product is CASSYRTSRFGDTQYF.